This T cell receptor beta chain was recovered during a study of cytomegalovirus exposure and HLA in healthy donors. The CDR3 is 15 amino acids. J lost 5 bases, V lost 2 bases, and 7 bases had no gene match. Germline V gene sequence: CDR1 LGHNA, CDR2 YSLEER. A multiplex PCR was run with 60 Vbeta primers and 13 Jbeta primers. Using immunoSEQ multiplex PCR, the repertoire was profiled, and TCRdb retains in-frame clones only, with some absent. The table shows 75,000 to 90,000 clones, with approximately 80% occurring only once. The clonotype originates from a man in his forties or fifties in good health and CMV-seronegative. Sequencing was done on a sample of PBMCs. The V and J genes are TRBV4-3 and TRBJ1-1, with 8 positions matching TRBD1. Here the CDR3 reads CASSQPDRDGTEAFF. DNA of the CDR3: TGCGCCAGCAGCCAACCGGACAGGGATGGGACTGAAGCTTTCTTT.